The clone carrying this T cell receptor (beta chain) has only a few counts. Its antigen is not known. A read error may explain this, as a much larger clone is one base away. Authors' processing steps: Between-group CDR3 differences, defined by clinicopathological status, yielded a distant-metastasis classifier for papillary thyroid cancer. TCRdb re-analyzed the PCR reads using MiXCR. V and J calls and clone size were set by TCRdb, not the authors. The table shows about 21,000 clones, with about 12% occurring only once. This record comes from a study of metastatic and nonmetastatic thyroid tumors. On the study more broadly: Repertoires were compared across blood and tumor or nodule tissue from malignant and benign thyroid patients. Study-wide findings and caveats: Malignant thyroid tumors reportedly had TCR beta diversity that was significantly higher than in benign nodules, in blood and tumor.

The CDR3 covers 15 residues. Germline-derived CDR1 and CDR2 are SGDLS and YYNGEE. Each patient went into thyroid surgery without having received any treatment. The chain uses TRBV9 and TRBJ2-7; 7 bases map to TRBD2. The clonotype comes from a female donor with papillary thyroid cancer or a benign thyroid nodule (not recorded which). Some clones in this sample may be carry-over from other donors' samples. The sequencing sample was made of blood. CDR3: CAGSVGRADIYEQYF. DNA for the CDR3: TGTGCCGGCAGCGTAGGGAGGGCCGACATCTACGAGCAGTACTTC.